This TCR beta chain originates from a study of T-cell reconstitution after alpha-beta-depleted transplantation in children. The V gene end was trimmed by 1 base and the J gene end by 6 bases; junction bases not matched to a gene: 0. CDR3 length: 14 amino acids. The study, taken as a whole, reports: Day-60 TCRbeta diversity that was high in some patients was derived from surviving recipient T cells and thymic progenitors. Once a year had passed after transplant, T-cell counts and diversity came mostly from newly produced T cells.

This clonotype appeared many times. Its antigen remains unknown. For TCRbeta, the library was prepared with unique molecular identifiers. One entry per CDR3 protein, called by TCRdb with MiXCR from the PCR reads. The top ten hold approximately 17% of the sample, which has 65,000 to 75,000 distinct CDR3 sequences, roughly 4.4% seen once. The sequence was collected from a boy younger than two who had a stem cell transplant for acute myeloid leukemia, so the T cells may come from the graft donor. V usage is TRBV12-3 or TRBV12-4 and J usage is TRBJ1-4, with 9 nucleotides matching TRBD1. This specimen was PBMCs, mostly from graft donor cells, taken 180 days after TCRalphabeta/CD19-depleted stem cell transplant. CDR3 coding DNA: TGTGCCAGCAGTTTAGACAGGGGGCATGAAAAACTGTTTTTT. Translated, it gives CASSLDRGHEKLFF.